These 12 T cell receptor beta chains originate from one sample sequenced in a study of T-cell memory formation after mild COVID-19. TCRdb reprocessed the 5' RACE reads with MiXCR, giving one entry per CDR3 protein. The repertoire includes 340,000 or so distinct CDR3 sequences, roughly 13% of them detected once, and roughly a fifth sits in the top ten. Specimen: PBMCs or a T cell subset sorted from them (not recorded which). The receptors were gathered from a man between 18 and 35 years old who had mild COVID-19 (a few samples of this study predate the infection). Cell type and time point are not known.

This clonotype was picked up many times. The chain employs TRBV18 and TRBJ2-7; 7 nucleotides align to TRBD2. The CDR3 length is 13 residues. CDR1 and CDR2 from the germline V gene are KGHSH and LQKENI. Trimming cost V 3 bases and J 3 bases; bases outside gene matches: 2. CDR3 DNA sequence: TGTGCCAGCTCACCCTCGGGGGGCTACGAGCAGTACTTC. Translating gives CASSPSGGYEQYF.

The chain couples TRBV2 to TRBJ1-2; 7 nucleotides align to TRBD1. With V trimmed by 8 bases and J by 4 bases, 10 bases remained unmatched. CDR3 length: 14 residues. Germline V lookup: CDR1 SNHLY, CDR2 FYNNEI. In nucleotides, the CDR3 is TGTGCCAGCTTGACCGACAGGGTGGGCTATGGCTACACCTTC. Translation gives CASLTDRVGYGYTF.

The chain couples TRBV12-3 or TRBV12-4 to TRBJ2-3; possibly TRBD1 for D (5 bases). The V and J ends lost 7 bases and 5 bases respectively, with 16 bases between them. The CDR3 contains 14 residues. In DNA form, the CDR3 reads TGTGCCAGCACCGCCCAAGGGGCTGTAGATACGCAGTATTTT. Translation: CASTAQGAVDTQYF.

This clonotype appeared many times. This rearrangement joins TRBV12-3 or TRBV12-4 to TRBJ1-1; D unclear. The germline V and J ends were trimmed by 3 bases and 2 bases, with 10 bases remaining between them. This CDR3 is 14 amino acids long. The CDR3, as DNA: TGTGCCAGCAGTTTCCCGGGGAGCAACACTGAAGCTTTCTTT. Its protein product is CASSFPGSNTEAFF.

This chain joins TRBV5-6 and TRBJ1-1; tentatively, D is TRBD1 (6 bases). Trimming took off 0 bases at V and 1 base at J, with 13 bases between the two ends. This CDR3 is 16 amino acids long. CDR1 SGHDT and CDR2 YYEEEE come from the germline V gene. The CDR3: CASSLASTGANTEAFF. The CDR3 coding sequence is TGTGCCAGCAGCTTGGCTTCGACAGGCGCGAACACTGAAGCTTTCTTT.

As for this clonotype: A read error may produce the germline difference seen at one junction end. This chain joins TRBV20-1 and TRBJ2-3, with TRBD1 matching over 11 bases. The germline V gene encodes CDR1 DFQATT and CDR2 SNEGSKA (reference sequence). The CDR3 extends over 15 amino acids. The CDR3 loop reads CSARADRGPSDTQYF. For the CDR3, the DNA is TGTAGTGCTAGGGCGGACAGGGGGCCGTCAGATACGCAGTATTTT.

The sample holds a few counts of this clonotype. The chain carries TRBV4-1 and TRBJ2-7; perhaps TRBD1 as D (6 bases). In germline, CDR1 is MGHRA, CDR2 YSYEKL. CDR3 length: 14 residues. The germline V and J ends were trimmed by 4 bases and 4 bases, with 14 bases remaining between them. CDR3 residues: CASSLSDSPYEQYF. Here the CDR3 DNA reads TGCGCCAGCAGCCTATCGGACAGTCCTTACGAGCAGTACTTC.

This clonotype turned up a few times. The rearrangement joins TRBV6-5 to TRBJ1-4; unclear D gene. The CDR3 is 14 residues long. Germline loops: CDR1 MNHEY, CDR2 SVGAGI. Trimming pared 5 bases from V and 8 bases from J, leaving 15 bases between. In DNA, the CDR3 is TGTGCCAGCAGTCCGACGACCTCCTCGGAAAAACTGTTTTTT. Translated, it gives CASSPTTSSEKLFF.

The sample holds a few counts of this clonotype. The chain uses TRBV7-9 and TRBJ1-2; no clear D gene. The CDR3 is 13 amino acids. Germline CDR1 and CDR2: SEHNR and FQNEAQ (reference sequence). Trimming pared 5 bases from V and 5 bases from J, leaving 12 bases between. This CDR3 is CASSPSGGYGYTF. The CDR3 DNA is TGTGCCAGCAGCCCCTCCGGAGGATATGGCTACACCTTC.

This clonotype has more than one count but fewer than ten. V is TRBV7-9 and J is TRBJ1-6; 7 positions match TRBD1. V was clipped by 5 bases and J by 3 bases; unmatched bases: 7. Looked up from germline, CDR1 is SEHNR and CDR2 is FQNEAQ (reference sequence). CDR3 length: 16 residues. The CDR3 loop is CASSPTGRGYNSPLHF. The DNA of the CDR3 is TGTGCCAGCAGCCCGACAGGGCGCGGCTATAATTCACCCCTCCACTTT.

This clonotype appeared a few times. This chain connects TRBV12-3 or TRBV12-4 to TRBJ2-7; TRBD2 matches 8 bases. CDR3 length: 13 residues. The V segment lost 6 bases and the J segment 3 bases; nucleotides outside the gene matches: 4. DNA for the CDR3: TGTGCCAGCAGCCACGGGAGGGGCTACGAGCAGTACGTC. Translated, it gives CASSHGRGYEQYV.

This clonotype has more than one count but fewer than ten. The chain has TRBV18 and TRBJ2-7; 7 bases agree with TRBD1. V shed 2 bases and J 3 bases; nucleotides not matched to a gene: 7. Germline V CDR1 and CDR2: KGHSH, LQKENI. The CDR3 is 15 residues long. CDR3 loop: CASSPSGQINYEQYF. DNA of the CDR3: TGTGCCAGCTCACCATCGGGACAGATAAACTACGAGCAGTACTTC.